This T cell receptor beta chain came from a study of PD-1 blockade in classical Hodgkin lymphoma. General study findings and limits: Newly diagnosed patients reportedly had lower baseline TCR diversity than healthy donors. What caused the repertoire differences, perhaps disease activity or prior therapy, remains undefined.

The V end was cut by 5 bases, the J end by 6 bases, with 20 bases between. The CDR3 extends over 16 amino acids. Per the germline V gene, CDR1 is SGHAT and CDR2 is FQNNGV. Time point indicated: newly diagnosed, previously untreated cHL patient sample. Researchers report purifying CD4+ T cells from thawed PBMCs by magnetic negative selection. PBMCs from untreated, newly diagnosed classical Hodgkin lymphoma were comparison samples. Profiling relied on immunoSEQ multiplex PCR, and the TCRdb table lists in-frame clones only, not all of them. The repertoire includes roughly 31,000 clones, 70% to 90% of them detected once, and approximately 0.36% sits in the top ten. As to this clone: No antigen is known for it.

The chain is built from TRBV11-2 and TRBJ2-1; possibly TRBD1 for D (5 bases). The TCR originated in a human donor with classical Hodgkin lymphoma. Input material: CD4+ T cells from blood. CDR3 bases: TGTGCCAGCAGCACACGGCTTCCCAGTAGGGGCAATGAGCAGTTCTTC. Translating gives CASSTRLPSRGNEQFF.